These 4 T cell receptor beta chains share one sample of origin, sequenced in a study of T cell changes during pregnancy in multiple sclerosis. Clones were read by immunoSEQ multiplex PCR, and TCRdb kept only the in-frame ones, dropping some. This table holds roughly 100,000 clones, less than 95% found once. The source was peripheral blood, collected before pregnancy. The receptors shown here come from a female donor with multiple sclerosis, enrolled in a pregnancy study.

The chain is built from TRBV6-6 and TRBJ2-6; possibly TRBD1 for D (6 bases). Germline V CDR1 and CDR2: MNHNY, SVGAGI (reference sequence). The CDR3 extends over 16 amino acids. V was cut by 1 base and J by 4 bases, with 11 bases left in between. DNA for the CDR3: TGTGCCAGCAGTTACTTAACAGGGTCGGGGGCCAACGTCCTGACTTTC. This encodes CASSYLTGSGANVLTF.

The CDR3 region has the DNA TGTGCCAGCAGGGGTGGCAGGGTGGAGAACACTGAAGCTTTCTTT. It is translated as CASRGGRVENTEAFF. V gene TRBV27 combines with J gene TRBJ1-1; possible D gene TRBD1, 5 bases. Trimming took off 6 bases at V and 1 base at J, with 15 bases between the two ends. The germline gives CDR1 MNHEY, CDR2 SMNVEV (reference sequence). The CDR3 is made up of 15 amino acids.

The chain has TRBV7-2 and TRBJ2-5, with 7 bases matching TRBD1. CDR3 length: 14 amino acids. Germline V lookup: CDR1 SGHTA, CDR2 FQGNSA. V was clipped by 3 bases and J by 3 bases; unmatched bases: 4. CDR3 region: CASSFDRVKETQYF. For the CDR3, the DNA is TGTGCCAGCAGCTTCGACAGGGTCAAAGAGACCCAGTACTTC.

The V gene is TRBV7-8, the J gene TRBJ1-1, with D possibly being TRBD1 (6 bases). Germline CDR1 and CDR2: SGHVS and FQNEAQ. This CDR3 is 14 amino acids long. V shed 5 bases and J shed 4 bases, with 14 bases lying between them. The CDR3 sequence: CASSHEGGGTEAFF. CDR3 in DNA: TGTGCCAGCAGCCATGAGGGGGGGGGCACTGAAGCTTTCTTT.